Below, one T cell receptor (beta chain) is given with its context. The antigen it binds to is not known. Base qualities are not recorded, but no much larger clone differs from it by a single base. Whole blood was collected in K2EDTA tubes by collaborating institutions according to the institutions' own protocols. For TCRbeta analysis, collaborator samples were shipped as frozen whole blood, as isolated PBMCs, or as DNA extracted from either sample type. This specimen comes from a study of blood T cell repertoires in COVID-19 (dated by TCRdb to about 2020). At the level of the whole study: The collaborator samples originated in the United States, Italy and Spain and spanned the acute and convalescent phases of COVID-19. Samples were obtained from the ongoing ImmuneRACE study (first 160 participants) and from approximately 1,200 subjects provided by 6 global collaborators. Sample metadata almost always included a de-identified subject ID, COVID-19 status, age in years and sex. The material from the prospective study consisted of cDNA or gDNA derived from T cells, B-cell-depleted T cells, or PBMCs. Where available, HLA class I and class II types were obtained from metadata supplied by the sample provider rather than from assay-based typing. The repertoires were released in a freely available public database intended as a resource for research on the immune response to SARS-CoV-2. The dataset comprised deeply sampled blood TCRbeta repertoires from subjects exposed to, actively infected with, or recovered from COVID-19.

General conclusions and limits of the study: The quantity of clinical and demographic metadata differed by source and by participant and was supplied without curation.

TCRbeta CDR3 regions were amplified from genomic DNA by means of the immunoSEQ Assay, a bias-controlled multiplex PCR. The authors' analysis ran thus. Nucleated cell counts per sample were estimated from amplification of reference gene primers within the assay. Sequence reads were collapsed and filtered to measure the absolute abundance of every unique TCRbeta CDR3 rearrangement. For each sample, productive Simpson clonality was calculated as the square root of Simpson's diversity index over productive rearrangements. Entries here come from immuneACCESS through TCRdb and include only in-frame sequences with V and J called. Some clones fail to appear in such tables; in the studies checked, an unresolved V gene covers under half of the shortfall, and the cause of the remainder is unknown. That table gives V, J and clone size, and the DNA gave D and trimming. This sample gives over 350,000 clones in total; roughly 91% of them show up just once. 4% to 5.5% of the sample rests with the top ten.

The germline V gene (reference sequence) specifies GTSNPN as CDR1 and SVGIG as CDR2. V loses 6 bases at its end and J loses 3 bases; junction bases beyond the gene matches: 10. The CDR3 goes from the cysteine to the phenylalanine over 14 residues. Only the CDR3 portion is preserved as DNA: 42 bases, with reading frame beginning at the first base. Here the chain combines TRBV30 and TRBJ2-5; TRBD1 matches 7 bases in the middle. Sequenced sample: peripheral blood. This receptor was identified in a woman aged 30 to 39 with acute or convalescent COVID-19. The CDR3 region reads CACREQGSKETQYF. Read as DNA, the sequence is TGTGCCTGTAGGGAACAGGGGTCTAAAGAGACCCAGTACTTC.